The 26 T cell receptor beta chains in this list originate from one sample, sequenced in a study of blood T cell repertoires in COVID-19. Measured with immunoSEQ multiplex PCR; TCRdb has only the in-frame clones, and not every one. The sample has some 250,000 clones; around 90% are singletons. The sequencing input was peripheral blood. The receptor set was obtained from a woman in her thirties with acute or convalescent COVID-19.

The rearrangement uses TRBV5-1 and TRBJ2-4, with 14 nucleotides matching TRBD2. The ends lost 1 base at V and 5 bases at J; junction bases unmatched: 8. This CDR3 has 18 residues. Per the germline V gene, CDR1 is SGHRS and CDR2 is YFSETQ. CDR3 amino acids: CASSLWGTSGSGENIQYF. The CDR3 region has the DNA TGCGCCAGCAGCTTGTGGGGGACTAGCGGGAGTGGGGAAAACATTCAGTACTTC.

The gene calls are TRBV5-1 and TRBJ2-3; TRBD2 agrees at 7 bases. V was clipped by 0 bases and J by 1 base; unmatched bases: 5. CDR1 and CDR2 from the germline V gene are SGHRS and YFSETQ. The CDR3 consists of 16 residues. The CDR3 DNA reads TGCGCCAGCAGCTTGGTTTGGGCGGGAGGCACAGATACGCAGTATTTT. Encoded protein: CASSLVWAGGTDTQYF.

V is TRBV13 and J is TRBJ2-3, with D hard to call. V was clipped by 1 base and J by 8 bases, with 7 bases between them. The germline V gene encodes CDR1 PRHDT and CDR2 FYEKMQ (reference sequence). This CDR3 is built from 12 residues. CDR3 in DNA: TGTGCCAGCAGCTTAGACTTTCTTACGCAGTATTTT. It specifies CASSLDFLTQYF.

V and J are TRBV9 and TRBJ2-3; 9 nucleotides line up with TRBD1. The CDR3 extends over 13 amino acids. V shed 7 bases and J 4 bases; nucleotides not matched to a gene: 4. The germline V gene encodes CDR1 SGDLS and CDR2 YYNGEE. For the CDR3, the DNA is TGTGCCAGCGGACGGACAGGGGCAGATACGCAGTATTTT. Translated: CASGRTGADTQYF.

This chain links TRBV30 with TRBJ1-4; TRBD1 agrees at 12 bases. The CDR3 length is 15 residues. CDR1 and CDR2 from the germline V gene are GTSNPN and SVGIG (reference sequence). J was trimmed by 8 bases and V by 2 bases; bases with no gene match: 6. CDR3 sequence: CAWSQRDRGREKLFF. As DNA, the CDR3 is TGTGCCTGGAGTCAAAGGGACAGGGGGCGAGAAAAACTGTTTTTT. The variable domain in full, completed from reference TRBV30 and TRBJ1-4, reads SQTIHQWPATLVQPVGSPLSLECTVEGTSNPNLYWYRQAAGRGLQLLFYSVGIGQISSEVPQNLSASRPQDRQFILSSKKLLLSDSGFYLCAWSQRDRGREKLFFGSGTQLSVL.

V and J are TRBV30 and TRBJ1-1; a weak D match, TRBD1 (5 bases). Per germline, CDR1 GTSNPN and CDR2 SVGIG (reference sequence). This CDR3 region has 13 residues. The V gene lost 3 bases and the J gene lost 0 bases, with 8 bases spanning the gap. Here the CDR3 reads CAWREGLNTEAFF. CDR3 nucleotide sequence: TGTGCCTGGAGGGAGGGGTTGAACACTGAAGCTTTCTTT.

The V gene is TRBV29-1, the J gene TRBJ1-2; D not resolved. Germline CDR1 SQVTM, CDR2 ANQGSEA. The CDR3 spans 12 residues. The V end lost 7 bases, the J end lost 3 bases, and 12 bases lay between the germline ends. CDR3 bases: TGCAGCGCCCGGGAAGAGTACTATGGCTACACCTTC. Translation: CSAREEYYGYTF.

CDR3 in amino acids: CASSLVPGTAYEQYF. The CDR3, as DNA: TGTGCCAGCAGCTTAGTTCCGGGGACTGCCTACGAGCAGTACTTC. V is TRBV7-8 and J is TRBJ2-7; TRBD2 might be the D (6 bases). The germline V and J ends were trimmed by 1 base and 2 bases, with 12 bases remaining between them. The germline gives CDR1 SGHVS, CDR2 FQNEAQ. The CDR3 length is 15 residues.

Comments on this clone: An end of the junction does not agree with germline; a read error may underlie this. The chain employs TRBV19 and TRBJ1-4, with 7 bases aligning to TRBD1. This CDR3 spans 14 amino acids. Germline CDR1 LNHDA, CDR2 SQIVND (reference sequence). The DNA for the CDR3 is TGTGCCAGTAGCATAGACAGGGCGGGAGAAAAACTGTTTTTT. This codes for CASSIDRAGEKLFF.

This clone was observed a single time. The CDR3 DNA follows: TGTGCCAGCAGCACGAGAAGGGGGCCCGGGGAGCTGTTTTTT. The encoded protein is CASSTRRGPGELFF. This chain connects TRBV11-3 to TRBJ2-2, with TRBD1 matching 7 bases. Germline CDR1 and CDR2: SGHNT and YENEEA. V trimming: 5 bases; J trimming: 6 bases; junction bases outside the gene matches: 6. CDR3 length: 14 residues.

The chain has TRBV14 and TRBJ1-2; the D gene is possibly TRBD1 (5 bases). Germline V CDR1 and CDR2: SGHDN, FVKESK. CDR3 length: 15 amino acids. The V gene lost 6 bases and the J gene lost 6 bases, with 20 bases spanning the gap. The CDR3 here is CASRKNRIEGDGYTF. The CDR3 DNA reads TGTGCCAGCAGGAAAAACAGGATCGAAGGGGATGGCTACACCTTC.

This chain connects TRBV5-4 to TRBJ2-1; 12 bases match TRBD2. CDR1 is SGHNT, CDR2 YYREEE, per germline (reference sequence). The CDR3 length is 19 residues. V shed 0 bases and J 8 bases; nucleotides not matched to a gene: 15. CDR3 sequence: CASSLGLGLAGISSDEQFF. The CDR3 DNA sequence: TGTGCCAGCAGCTTGGGTTTGGGACTAGCGGGTATAAGTTCCGATGAGCAGTTCTTC.

In this sample, this clone turned up once. V usage is TRBV6-5 and J usage is TRBJ1-2; D unresolved. The CDR3 length is 13 residues. The V gene lost 0 bases and the J gene lost 7 bases, with 9 bases spanning the gap. Germline loops: CDR1 MNHEY, CDR2 SVGAGI. CDR3 loop: CASSYSFPFGYTF. CDR3 coding DNA: TGTGCCAGCAGTTACTCGTTCCCCTTTGGCTACACCTTC.

This clone was counted only a few times. The chain joins TRBV5-4 to TRBJ2-5; TRBD2 matches 11 bases. The CDR3 runs 15 residues. Trimming took 7 bases from V and 4 from J; bases not matched to a gene: 9. CDR1 is SGHNT and CDR2 is YYREEE in the germline V gene (reference sequence). CDR3 nucleotides: TGTGCCAGCCGTCGAATAGCGGGAGGGCCAGAGACCCAGTACTTC. The encoded protein is CASRRIAGGPETQYF.

This clone was found once. The V and J genes are TRBV7-8 and TRBJ2-3, with 10 positions matching TRBD2. Germline values: CDR1 SGHVS, CDR2 FQNEAQ. Unmatched junction bases numbered 8, after V lost 2 bases and J lost 0 bases. There are 18 residues in the CDR3. The CDR3: CASSLSYRTSGSTDTQYF. DNA of the CDR3: TGTGCCAGCAGCTTATCGTACCGGACTAGCGGTAGCACAGATACGCAGTATTTT.

V is TRBV5-1 and J is TRBJ2-2; D unresolved. The CDR3 runs to 12 residues. Germline CDR1 is SGHRS and CDR2 is YFSETQ. V lost 4 bases and J lost 8, with 9 bases in between. CDR3: CASSLDLGELFF. For the CDR3, the DNA is TGCGCCAGCAGCCTGGATTTAGGGGAGCTGTTTTTT. The whole variable domain, filled in from reference TRBV5-1 and TRBJ2-2, reads KAGVTQTPRYLIKTRGQQVTLSCSPISGHRSVSWYQQTPGQGLQFLFEYFSETQRNKGNFPGRFSGRQFSNSRSEMNVSTLELGDSALYLCASSLDLGELFFGEGSRLTVL.

This clone is a singleton in its sample. J is TRBJ1-2 and V is TRBV5-6, with D possibly matching TRBD1 (5 bases). Germline CDR1 and CDR2: SGHDT and YYEEEE. Trimming shortened V by 4 bases and J by 8 bases, and 18 bases separated the two germline ends. CDR3 length: 14 residues. The CDR3 sequence is CASSQNGTPMGYTF. The CDR3 DNA reads as TGTGCCAGCAGCCAAAACGGGACTCCGATGGGCTACACCTTC.

This sequence joins TRBV9 and TRBJ2-2, with D tentatively TRBD1 (6 bases). CDR1 is SGDLS and CDR2 is YYNGEE in the germline V gene. V lost 0 bases, J lost 5 bases, and 23 bases lay in between. This CDR3 has 19 residues. The DNA of the CDR3 is TGTGCCAGCAGCGTAGTGGATAGGGGGTTTTCGTTATGGACCGGGGAGCTGTTTTTT. Amino acid sequence: CASSVVDRGFSLWTGELFF.

The chain combines TRBV5-4 with TRBJ2-5; tentatively, D is TRBD1 (5 bases). Germline V gives CDR1 SGHNT, CDR2 YYREEE (reference sequence). Between the trimmed V and J ends, which lost 2 bases and 2 bases, there was a span of 13 bases. The CDR3 totals 15 residues. The CDR3 sequence: CASSLLRVGQETQYF. CDR3 DNA sequence: TGTGCCAGCAGCTTACTCAGGGTTGGACAAGAGACCCAGTACTTC.

This chain joins TRBV5-1 and TRBJ2-1; TRBD2 agrees at 9 bases. The CDR3 loop spans 15 amino acids. The J segment lost 4 bases and the V segment lost 3 bases, leaving 5 bases of the junction unmatched. Germline CDR1 reads SGHRS; CDR2 reads YFSETQ. CDR3 sequence (DNA): TGCGCCAGCAGCTGGGTAGCGGGAGAGTACAATGAGCAGTTCTTC. Its translation is CASSWVAGEYNEQFF.

In its sample, this clone was seen once. The chain links TRBV7-3 to TRBJ2-2; 13 bases agree with TRBD2. V was pared by 5 bases and J by 7 bases, with 7 bases of the junction left unmatched. The CDR3 runs 16 residues. Germline CDR1 is SGHTA and CDR2 is FQGTGA. This chain's CDR3 is CASSGRLAGGNGELFF. For the CDR3, the DNA is TGTGCCAGCAGCGGGAGACTAGCGGGAGGCAACGGGGAGCTGTTTTTT.

The rearrangement links TRBV4-2 to TRBJ1-4; D gene ambiguous. The CDR3 covers 15 residues. The V gene lost 0 bases and the J gene lost 1 base, with 6 bases spanning the gap. CDR1 and CDR2 (germline): LGHNA, YNFKEQ. The CDR3 is CASSQDPRTNEKLFF. The CDR3 bases are TGTGCCAGCAGCCAAGATCCCAGAACTAATGAAAAACTGTTTTTT.

This clone has only one observation. The chain recombines TRBV7-6 with TRBJ2-1, with 7 nucleotides matching TRBD2. The CDR3 runs to 16 residues. V lost 2 bases to trimming and J lost 4 bases; unmatched junction nucleotides: 8. Germline-derived CDR1 and CDR2 are SGHVS and FNYEAQ. The CDR3 sequence is CASSLIPSGDYNEQFF. CDR3 DNA sequence: TGTGCCAGCAGCTTAATCCCTAGCGGAGATTACAATGAGCAGTTCTTC.

The V and J genes are TRBV30 and TRBJ1-6; D gene uncertain. The germline V gene encodes CDR1 GTSNPN and CDR2 SVGIG (reference sequence). CDR3 length: 13 residues. Trimming removed 8 bases from V and 6 bases from J, with 14 bases in between. Here the CDR3 DNA reads TGTGCCCGACGAGCCGGGTTTAATTCACCCCTCCACTTT. Translated: CARRAGFNSPLHF.

V is TRBV20-1 and J is TRBJ2-3; D is unclear. The CDR3 consists of 10 residues. Germline CDR1 DFQATT, CDR2 SNEGSKA (reference sequence). V was shortened by 6 bases and J by 4 bases, with 5 bases between the two germline ends. The CDR3 sequence: CSAPADTQYF. DNA of the CDR3: TGCAGTGCGCCGGCAGATACGCAGTATTTT.

Written as DNA, the CDR3 is TGTGCCAGCAGCTTTTTGGACAGGGGTTGGGAGACCCAGTACTTC. This sequence encodes CASSFLDRGWETQYF. V usage is TRBV7-2 and J usage is TRBJ2-5; 9 bases fit TRBD1. J gave up 5 bases and V 3 bases, and 7 bases lay outside the gene matches. Germline CDR1 and CDR2: SGHTA and FQGNSA. The CDR3 runs 15 residues.